Below, one T cell receptor beta chain is given with its context. Its specificity is unknown. The sample originates from a study of T cells and Merkel cell carcinoma outcomes. Findings and caveats of the study: Reportedly, T-cell repertoire with density predicts Merkel cell carcinoma outcomes.

The V end was cut by 1 base, the J end by 2 bases, with 9 bases between. The CDR3 length is 14 residues. Per the germline V gene, CDR1 is MNHEY and CDR2 is SVGAGI. The protocol was immunoSEQ multiplex PCR, while the TCRdb copy is restricted to in-frame clones and leaves out a portion. The sample lists 9,000 to 10,000 clones, approximately 81% occurring once. The chain couples TRBV6-5 to TRBJ2-7; the D gene could be TRBD1 or TRBD2 (5 bases each). The sequenced sample consisted of tumor tissue from Merkel cell carcinoma. This sequence was found in a human donor with Merkel cell carcinoma. The chain's CDR3 is CASSYYRDPYEQYF. The DNA of the CDR3 is TGTGCCAGCAGTTACTATCGGGACCCCTACGAGCAGTACTTC.